The 26 T cell receptor beta chains below all came from one sample that was sequenced in a study of cytomegalovirus exposure and HLA in healthy donors. The PCR had 60 Vbeta and 13 Jbeta primers. Produced via immunoSEQ multiplex PCR; TCRdb's table is partial and in-frame only. This repertoire shows roughly 150,000 clones, around 80% found once; its top ten account for 1.4%. The sequenced sample consisted of PBMCs. These TCRs come from a male donor in good health and CMV-seronegative.

V and J are TRBV5-1 and TRBJ2-6, with 7 bases that match TRBD1. This CDR3 region has 15 residues. V shed 3 bases and J 1 base; nucleotides not matched to a gene: 1. Germline CDR1 reads SGHRS; CDR2 reads YFSETQ. This CDR3 is CASSSGGSGANVLTF. CDR3 coding DNA: TGCGCCAGCAGCTCAGGGGGATCTGGGGCCAACGTCCTGACTTTC.

The genes are TRBV2 and TRBJ2-3, with 11 bases that match TRBD2. The V segment lost 6 bases and the J segment 0 bases; nucleotides outside the gene matches: 2. Germline V gene sequence: CDR1 SNHLY, CDR2 FYNNEI. The CDR3 is 15 residues long. The CDR3 sequence is CASRRTSGSTDTQYF. For the CDR3, the DNA is TGTGCCAGCAGGCGGACTAGCGGGAGCACAGATACGCAGTATTTT.

This clone occurred a few times. The rearrangement uses TRBV5-4 and TRBJ2-3, with unresolved D. V dropped 4 bases and J dropped 1 base, with 13 bases sitting between them. Germline V gives CDR1 SGHNT, CDR2 YYREEE (reference sequence). The CDR3 spans 15 residues. The DNA for the CDR3 is TGTGCCAGCAGCCCTAATATCCTCCGCACAGATACGCAGTATTTT. Protein product: CASSPNILRTDTQYF. The complete variable domain, with remaining parts taken from reference TRBV5-4 and TRBJ2-3, reads ETGVTQSPTHLIKTRGQQVTLRCSSQSGHNTVSWYQQALGQGPQFIFQYYREEENGRGNFPPRFSGLQFPNYSSELNVNALELDDSALYLCASSPNILRTDTQYFGPGTRLTVL.

The V and J genes are TRBV5-1 and TRBJ2-5; 13 positions agree with TRBD2. Per the germline V gene, CDR1 is SGHRS and CDR2 is YFSETQ. The CDR3 contains 14 residues. V lost 4 bases, J lost 5 bases, and 2 bases stayed unmatched. CDR3 nucleotide sequence: TGCGCCAGCAGCCGGACTAGCGGGAGTGAGACCCAGTACTTC. Amino acids: CASSRTSGSETQYF.

The rearrangement joins TRBV5-8 to TRBJ2-1, with a tentative D call TRBD1 (5 bases). Germline CDR1 SGHTS, CDR2 YDEGEE. Between the trimmed V and J ends, which lost 4 bases and 9 bases, there was a span of 14 bases. CDR3 length: 13 residues. CDR3: CASSVQVWGEQFF. CDR3 in DNA: TGTGCCAGCAGCGTACAGGTTTGGGGTGAGCAGTTCTTC.

This clone was detected only once. J is TRBJ1-6 and V is TRBV12-5; 8 positions agree with TRBD1. The germline CDR1 and CDR2 sequences are LGHNT and FRNRAP. This CDR3 is built from 17 residues. The trim removed 4 bases at V and 10 bases at J, leaving 15 bases unmatched. Here the CDR3 reads CASGSRTGWQEDSPLHF. In DNA, the CDR3 is TGTGCTAGTGGTTCACGGACAGGGTGGCAAGAAGACTCACCCCTCCACTTT.

The table lists this clone with a count of one. The chain couples TRBV2 to TRBJ1-5; 8 positions match TRBD1. This CDR3 has 14 amino acids. V shed 3 bases and J 7 bases; nucleotides not matched to a gene: 5. Germline CDR1 reads SNHLY; CDR2 reads FYNNEI. CDR3 nucleotides: TGTGCCAGCAGTGAGGGACAGGTCAAGCAGCCCCAGCATTTT. This codes for CASSEGQVKQPQHF.

V is TRBV10-1 and J is TRBJ2-5; the match to TRBD1 covers 8 bases. The J call may be mistaken, given a closer DNA end match to TRBJ2-7. The V gene's germline CDR1 is WNHNN and CDR2 SYGVQD (reference sequence). The CDR3 extends over 15 amino acids. Here the CDR3 reads CASRRGQGICYEQYF. CDR3 nucleotides: TGCGCCAGCAGAAGAGGACAGGGAATATGCTACGAGCAGTACTTC.

The chain has TRBV6-1 and TRBJ2-1, with 12 bases aligning to TRBD1. V lost 2 bases and J lost 8; bases outside the gene matches: 10. CDR1 is MNHNS, CDR2 SASEGT, per germline. The CDR3 is 17 amino acids. The CDR3 bases are TGTGCCAGCAGTGAATGGGAGGGGACAGGGGGCGCGGATGAGCAGTTCTTC. Translated, it gives CASSEWEGTGGADEQFF.

The CDR3 nucleotides read TGTGCCAGCAGCTTACAGGGGTACTATGGCTACACCTTC. This translates into CASSLQGYYGYTF. This rearrangement joins TRBV11-2 to TRBJ1-2, with a possible D match to TRBD1 (6 bases). Germline V lookup: CDR1 SGHAT, CDR2 FQNNGV. CDR3 length: 13 amino acids. The V gene lost 2 bases and the J gene lost 3 bases, with 7 bases spanning the gap.

CDR3 bases: TGTGCCAGCAGCGGACAGGACACAACTAACTATGGCTACACCTTC. This encodes CASSGQDTTNYGYTF. The chain carries TRBV9 and TRBJ1-2, with D maybe TRBD1 (6 bases). CDR3 size: 15 residues. CDR1 SGDLS and CDR2 YYNGEE come from the germline V gene. V lost 3 bases and J 0 bases, leaving 12 bases between the germline ends.

Only one count was recorded for this clone. The V gene is TRBV11-3, the J gene TRBJ2-3, with a possible D match to TRBD1 (7 bases). Trimming removed 5 bases from V and 7 bases from J, with 16 bases in between. Per the germline V gene, CDR1 is SGHNT and CDR2 is YENEEA. The CDR3 consists of 14 residues. The CDR3 reads CASSQGGGVNTQYF. The DNA of the CDR3 is TGTGCCAGCAGCCAAGGAGGGGGCGTAAATACGCAGTATTTT.

The genes are TRBV2 and TRBJ2-6; TRBD1 matches at 10 bases. The CDR3 consists of 16 residues. In germline, CDR1 is SNHLY, CDR2 FYNNEI. V lost 5 bases to trimming and J lost 2 bases; unmatched junction nucleotides: 3. The CDR3 DNA reads TGTGCCAGCAGTACGGGACAGGGGACTGGGGCCAACGTCCTGACTTTC. It is translated as CASSTGQGTGANVLTF.

This clone was observed a single time. This chain joins TRBV28 and TRBJ1-5, with TRBD1 matching 7 bases. J lost 6 bases, V lost 6 bases, and 11 bases had no gene match. CDR1 is MDHEN, CDR2 SYDVKM, per germline. This CDR3 contains 15 residues. CDR3 in amino acids: CASSLGQVGGQPQHF. In DNA form, the CDR3 reads TGTGCCAGCAGCCTCGGACAGGTGGGCGGTCAGCCCCAGCATTTT.

In this sample, this clone turned up a few times. The chain links TRBV7-3 to TRBJ2-5, with 9 positions matching TRBD2. Germline loops: CDR1 SGHTA, CDR2 FQGTGA. The CDR3 is 16 amino acids. Trimming took 5 bases from V and 5 from J; bases not matched to a gene: 12. The chain's CDR3 is CASSPGPRGGLETQYF. Here the CDR3 DNA reads TGTGCCAGCAGCCCCGGACCGCGGGGGGGCCTGGAGACCCAGTACTTC.

Comment on this clone: At one end, the junction sequence differs from germline, possibly due to a read error. The chain employs TRBV29-1 and TRBJ1-2; no clear D. The CDR3 extends over 11 amino acids. Germline CDR1 is SQVTM and CDR2 is ANQGSEA. The CDR3 protein is CSVDTNYDYTF. The CDR3 region has the DNA TGCAGCGTTGACACCAACTATGACTACACCTTC.

This clone came up once. The chain is built from TRBV5-6 and TRBJ1-2, with D possibly TRBD1 on 6 matching bases. Trimming pared 4 bases from V and 4 bases from J, leaving 14 bases between. Germline V lookup: CDR1 SGHDT, CDR2 YYEEEE. This CDR3 comprises 14 residues. The CDR3 DNA reads TGTGCCAGCAGCCCTCAGGGGAAAGGCTATGGCTACACCTTC. It yields the protein CASSPQGKGYGYTF.

CDR3: CASRTRRNSEQFF. In DNA, the CDR3 is TGTGCCAGTCGGACTAGGCGAAATTCTGAGCAGTTCTTC. The rearrangement links TRBV6-5 to TRBJ2-1; 7 bases match TRBD2. CDR1 and CDR2 from the germline V gene are MNHEY and SVGAGI. V gave up 9 bases and J gave up 9 bases; unmatched junction bases: 11. This CDR3 region has 13 residues.

The CDR3 DNA sequence: TGTGCCAGTAGTGGGCGGGACTATCAAAACATTCAGTACTTC. Amino acid sequence: CASSGRDYQNIQYF. The chain recombines TRBV19 with TRBJ2-4; TRBD2 matches 7 bases. V lost 5 bases to trimming and J lost 5 bases; unmatched junction nucleotides: 6. The CDR3 consists of 14 residues. The germline gives CDR1 LNHDA, CDR2 SQIVND (reference sequence).

The chain combines TRBV21-1 with TRBJ1-1. TRBV21-1 is a pseudogene segment. This CDR3 has 16 amino acids. CDR3 sequence: CASSNSDSYMNTEAFF. CDR3 nucleotides: TGTGCCAGCAGCAACAGCGACTCTTACATGAACACTGAAGCTTTCTTT.

The chain uses TRBV27 and TRBJ2-1, with 10 bases aligning to TRBD2. The CDR3 contains 16 residues. The V and J ends lost 6 bases and 8 bases, in that order; junction bases with no gene match: 13. Germline assignment: CDR1 MNHEY and CDR2 SMNVEV (reference sequence). CDR3: CASSLTLAGDPYEQFF. For the CDR3, the DNA is TGTGCCAGCAGCCTTACTCTAGCGGGGGACCCCTATGAGCAGTTCTTC.

The gene calls are TRBV5-1 and TRBJ2-3; no reliable D call. CDR1 and CDR2 from the germline V gene are SGHRS and YFSETQ. V dropped 0 bases and J dropped 2 bases, with 10 bases sitting between them. The CDR3 consists of 15 residues. CDR3 sequence reads: CASSLASLTTDTQYF. The CDR3 region has the DNA TGCGCCAGCAGCTTGGCGTCACTAACCACAGATACGCAGTATTTT. Full variable domain (rest looked up from reference TRBV5-1 and TRBJ2-3): KAGVTQTPRYLIKTRGQQVTLSCSPISGHRSVSWYQQTPGQGLQFLFEYFSETQRNKGNFPGRFSGRQFSNSRSEMNVSTLELGDSALYLCASSLASLTTDTQYFGPGTRLTVL.

The V call is TRBV10-2, the J call TRBJ2-5; TRBD1 matches at 8 bases. V lost 5 bases, J lost 5 bases, and 13 bases stayed unmatched. Germline lookup yields CDR1 WSHSY and CDR2 SAAADI. The CDR3 has 16 amino acids. Here the CDR3 reads CASSKRTGGLGETQYF. CDR3 sequence (DNA): TGCGCCAGCAGTAAAAGAACAGGGGGTCTCGGGGAGACCCAGTACTTC.

This clone appeared a single time. CDR3 sequence (DNA): TGTGCCAGCAGCTTATGGGCAGGTTTCGTGAATTCACCCCTCCACTTT. It is translated as CASSLWAGFVNSPLHF. The chain recombines TRBV11-2 with TRBJ1-6, with D uncertain. The CDR3 has 16 amino acids. The germline CDR1 and CDR2 sequences are SGHAT and FQNNGV. V was pared by 2 bases and J by 7 bases, with 15 bases between.

The V and J genes are TRBV7-3 and TRBJ2-1; 7 bases map to TRBD2. The V and J ends lost 0 bases and 6 bases, in that order; junction bases with no gene match: 5. This CDR3 spans 15 amino acids. CDR1 and CDR2 from the germline V gene are SGHTA and FQGTGA. Here the CDR3 reads CASSLTGGPGNEQFF. CDR3 bases: TGTGCCAGCAGCTTAACGGGAGGGCCCGGCAATGAGCAGTTCTTC.

V gene TRBV7-2 combines with J gene TRBJ2-3, with TRBD2 as a possible D gene (6 bases). The V gene's germline CDR1 is SGHTA and CDR2 FQGNSA. This CDR3 has 15 amino acids. Trimming pared 1 base from V and 2 bases from J, leaving 10 bases between. CDR3 sequence: CASSLEAGNTDTQYF. The CDR3 DNA reads TGTGCCAGCAGCTTAGAGGCGGGAAACACAGATACGCAGTATTTT.